The next 24 T cell receptor beta chains were all read from a single sample in a study of beta chain features in type 1 diabetes. The isolated RNA, all of it, was reverse transcribed, so expressed TCRB transcripts were what got sequenced. TCRdb's copy holds only in-frame clones and misses some; the assay was immunoSEQ multiplex PCR. This sample has roughly 130,000 clones; 9% to 9.5% occur once, and the top ten carry around 0.7%. Sequencing used central memory CD4+ T cells from blood. The receptors were sampled from a man younger than 30 in good health.

This clone was counted a few times. The rearrangement uses TRBV6-6 and TRBJ2-2, with D possibly matching TRBD2 (5 bases). Germline CDR1 reads MNHNY; CDR2 reads SVGAGI (reference sequence). The CDR3 extends over 15 amino acids. With 0 bases removed from V and 6 bases from J, the gap between germline ends came to 11 bases. CDR3 loop: CASSYSMRRAGELFF. The CDR3 DNA is TGTGCCAGCAGTTACTCGATGCGGCGGGCCGGGGAGCTGTTTTTT.

This clone has more than one count but fewer than ten. The V gene is TRBV27, the J gene TRBJ2-6; D may be TRBD1 (6 bases). V was pared by 2 bases and J by 4 bases, with 18 bases between. This CDR3 contains 18 residues. CDR1 MNHEY and CDR2 SMNVEV come from the germline V gene (reference sequence). The CDR3: CASSLNREPGRGANVLTF. The CDR3 nucleotides are TGTGCCAGCAGTTTAAACAGGGAACCGGGAAGAGGGGCCAACGTCCTGACTTTC.

V usage is TRBV6-5 and J usage is TRBJ1-2; a possible D gene is TRBD1 (5 bases). Germline CDR1 MNHEY, CDR2 SVGAGI. Trimming pared 2 bases from V and 4 bases from J, leaving 14 bases between. The CDR3 has 15 amino acids. The CDR3 region is CASSYRYRQFYGYTF. The CDR3 DNA follows: TGTGCCAGCAGTTACCGATATAGACAGTTCTATGGCTACACCTTC.

The V and J genes are TRBV4-3 and TRBJ2-7; 11 bases agree with TRBD2. CDR1 and CDR2 (germline): LGHNA, YSLEER. The ends lost 1 base at V and 3 bases at J; junction bases unmatched: 5. The CDR3 spans 16 residues. In DNA form, the CDR3 reads TGCGCCAGCAGCCAAGTCGGGACTAGCGGCGACTACGAGCAGTACTTC. It encodes CASSQVGTSGDYEQYF.

The chain uses TRBV7-7 and TRBJ2-5; no clear D gene. V was trimmed by 1 base and J by 2 bases, leaving 11 bases between them. This CDR3 contains 15 residues. In germline, CDR1 is SSHAT, CDR2 FNYEAQ (reference sequence). This CDR3 reads CASSLVYSRQETQYF. CDR3 DNA sequence: TGTGCCAGCAGCTTAGTTTACAGTCGGCAAGAGACCCAGTACTTC.

V usage is TRBV18 and J usage is TRBJ1-2; no clear D. Germline V gene data show CDR1 as KGHSH and CDR2 as LQKENI. V lost 3 bases, J lost 3 bases, and 14 bases lay in between. This CDR3 spans 15 amino acids. This chain's CDR3 is CASSPNSYRDYGYTF. The CDR3 region has the DNA TGTGCCAGCTCACCGAACTCCTATAGAGACTATGGCTACACCTTC.

CDR3 residues: CASSSPGQARYEQYF. The CDR3 DNA sequence: TGTGCCAGCAGCTCACCGGGACAGGCGAGATACGAGCAGTACTTC. The rearrangement joins TRBV7-8 to TRBJ2-7, with 8 bases that match TRBD1. CDR1 is SGHVS and CDR2 is FQNEAQ in the germline V gene. The junction had 9 bases not matched to a gene; V was cut back by 4 bases and J by 4 bases. The CDR3 has 15 amino acids. Full variable domain (outside the CDR3, taken from reference TRBV7-8 and TRBJ2-7): GAGVSQSPRYKVAKRGQDVALRCDPISGHVSLFWYQQALGQGPEFLTYFQNEAQLDKSGLPSDRFFAERPEGSVSTLKIQRTQQEDSAVYLCASSSPGQARYEQYFGPGTRLTVT.

CDR3 protein: CASSSPRGDRSYEQYF. The CDR3 nucleotides read TGTGCCAGCAGCTCCCCCAGGGGGGACAGGAGCTACGAGCAGTACTTC. This sequence joins TRBV7-9 and TRBJ2-5, with 8 bases fitting TRBD1. TRBJ2-7 matches the DNA end more closely, so the J call is doubtful. The germline gives CDR1 SEHNR, CDR2 FQNEAQ (reference sequence). This CDR3 spans 16 amino acids.

The chain is built from TRBV29-1 and TRBJ1-1; D call uncertain. The ends were cut back, 6 bases at V and 1 base at J, with 12 bases in the middle. This CDR3 region has 13 residues. Germline CDR1 SQVTM, CDR2 ANQGSEA. CDR3 in DNA: TGCAGCGTAATGCGGTTGACGAACACTGAAGCTTTCTTT. This sequence encodes CSVMRLTNTEAFF. Together with reference TRBV29-1 and TRBJ1-1, the CDR3 gives the full variable domain: SAVISQKPSRDICQRGTSLTIQCQVDSQVTMMFWYRQQPGQSLTLIATANQGSEATYESGFVIDKFPISRPNLTFSTLTVSNMSPEDSSIYLCSVMRLTNTEAFFGQGTRLTVV.

This chain links TRBV7-3 with TRBJ2-2; the match to TRBD1 covers 9 bases. This CDR3 contains 14 residues. The J segment lost 3 bases and the V segment lost 5 bases, leaving 1 base of the junction unmatched. Germline CDR1 SGHTA, CDR2 FQGTGA. The CDR3 is CASSGQGYTGELFF. In DNA, the CDR3 is TGTGCCAGCAGCGGACAGGGGTACACCGGGGAGCTGTTTTTT.

V is TRBV6-5 and J is TRBJ2-7; 8 bases fit TRBD1. CDR3 length: 15 residues. The V and J ends lost 6 bases and 5 bases, in that order; junction bases with no gene match: 12. Germline loops: CDR1 MNHEY, CDR2 SVGAGI. CDR3 in DNA: TGTGCCAGCAGCAGCACCGGGACAGGATCGAACGAGCAGTACTTC. Translated, it gives CASSSTGTGSNEQYF.

The chain combines TRBV7-9 with TRBJ1-3; a weak D match, TRBD1 (6 bases). V shed 4 bases and J shed 4 bases, with 14 bases lying between them. The length of the CDR3 is 15 residues. Germline V gene sequence: CDR1 SEHNR, CDR2 FQNEAQ (reference sequence). CDR3 protein: CASSSFRGSGNTIYF. The DNA for the CDR3 is TGTGCCAGCAGCTCATTCAGGGGATCAGGAAACACCATATATTTT.

The chain links TRBV7-3 to TRBJ2-3, with 9 bases identical to TRBD1. Per germline, CDR1 SGHTA and CDR2 FQGTGA. The trim removed 5 bases at V and 2 bases at J, leaving 11 bases unmatched. The CDR3 consists of 17 residues. The CDR3: CASSPRGGQGPTDTQYF. CDR3 sequence (DNA): TGTGCCAGCAGCCCAAGGGGGGGACAGGGCCCCACAGATACGCAGTATTTT.

To note about this clone: The same CDR3 is also encoded by other DNA sequences in this sample. The genes are TRBV28 and TRBJ1-2, with a tentative D call TRBD1 (6 bases). The CDR3 extends over 12 amino acids. V lost 6 bases and J 5 bases, leaving 10 bases between the germline ends. Germline V gene data show CDR1 as MDHEN and CDR2 as SYDVKM. The CDR3 loop is CASSLQGYGYTF. CDR3 sequence (DNA): TGTGCCAGCAGCTTACAGGGTTATGGCTACACCTTC.

The table lists this clone with a few counts. The gene calls are TRBV4-2 and TRBJ2-7; 7 nucleotides line up with TRBD2. Unmatched junction bases numbered 20, after V lost 2 bases and J lost 1 base. This CDR3 is built from 20 residues. Germline-derived CDR1 and CDR2 are LGHNA and YNFKEQ. The CDR3 bases are TGTGCCAGCAGCCAAAAGATGGGAGGGAACTTTGCTCGAATTTCCTACGAGCAGTACTTC. Translating it yields CASSQKMGGNFARISYEQYF.

This clone has just one count. The chain is built from TRBV4-3 and TRBJ2-7, with 8 nucleotides matching TRBD1. The junction had 6 bases not matched to a gene; V was cut back by 6 bases and J by 5 bases. The CDR3 is 13 residues long. CDR1 LGHNA and CDR2 YSLEER come from the germline V gene. CDR3 DNA: TGCGCCAGCAGGCAGACAGGGGACAACGAGCAGTACTTC. Amino acids: CASRQTGDNEQYF.

This chain connects TRBV7-8 to TRBJ2-7, with TRBD2 as a possible D gene (5 bases). Germline-derived CDR1 and CDR2 are SGHVS and FQNEAQ. The CDR3 has 13 amino acids. Trimming left V 6 bases short and J 2 bases short, with 11 bases between. Here the CDR3 DNA reads TGTGCCAGCAGTTTCGGGGAAGCCTACGAGCAGTACTTC. Its translation is CASSFGEAYEQYF.

This clone was counted only a few times. This chain uses TRBV6-6 with TRBJ1-4, with 7 bases identical to TRBD1. CDR1 MNHNY and CDR2 SVGAGI come from the germline V gene (reference sequence). Germline trimming cut 6 bases from V and 7 bases from J; bases unmatched to any gene: 2. The CDR3 covers 12 residues. This chain's CDR3 is CASRRQGEKLFF. The CDR3 nucleotides read TGTGCCAGCAGAAGACAGGGTGAAAAACTGTTTTTT.

In this sample, this clone turned up a few times. The V call is TRBV5-1, the J call TRBJ2-3, with 8 bases fitting TRBD2. Unmatched junction bases numbered 5, after V lost 0 bases and J lost 2 bases. Germline assignment: CDR1 SGHRS and CDR2 YFSETQ. The CDR3 runs to 16 residues. The CDR3 nucleotides are TGCGCCAGCAGCTTGGTAGTAGCGGGGTACACAGATACGCAGTATTTT. This codes for CASSLVVAGYTDTQYF.

Points on this clone: An end of the junction differs from the germline gene, which may be a read error. The chain is built from TRBV6-1 and TRBJ2-7; D perhaps matches TRBD1 (5 bases). Germline CDR1 reads MNHNS; CDR2 reads SASEGT. There are 15 residues in the CDR3. The CDR3 here is CASREGHQLSYEQYF. CDR3 sequence (DNA): TGTGCCAGCAGAGAAGGACATCAGCTCTCCTACGAGCAGTACTTC.

Ten or more counts support this clone. This chain uses TRBV14 with TRBJ2-7, with D perhaps matching TRBD2 (5 bases). This CDR3 contains 11 residues. The germline V gene has CDR1 SGHDN and CDR2 FVKESK. The V and J ends lost 8 bases and 3 bases respectively, with 8 bases between them. This CDR3 reads CASGTSYEQYF. The CDR3 DNA is TGTGCCAGCGGTACTAGCTACGAGCAGTACTTC.

This clone was detected ten times or more. The chain recombines TRBV6-6 with TRBJ2-1, with TRBD2 matching over 13 bases. The germline CDR1 and CDR2 sequences are MNHNY and SVGAGI (reference sequence). The CDR3 spans 15 residues. The junction had 7 bases not matched to a gene; V was cut back by 6 bases and J by 8 bases. CDR3 nucleotides: TGTGCCAGCAGCCCACTAGCGGGGGGGTTCTATGAGCAGTTCTTC. Translation gives CASSPLAGGFYEQFF.

This clone was recorded a few times. The rearrangement uses TRBV7-2 and TRBJ2-7, with 7 nucleotides matching TRBD1. The germline gives CDR1 SGHTA, CDR2 FQGNSA. The J segment lost 2 bases and the V segment lost 5 bases, leaving 6 bases of the junction unmatched. The CDR3 loop spans 14 amino acids. CDR3 amino acids: CASSVTGSAYEQYF. CDR3 coding DNA: TGTGCCAGCAGCGTGACAGGGTCTGCCTACGAGCAGTACTTC.

This clone was picked up one time. The chain carries TRBV19 and TRBJ1-5; 8 nucleotides agree with TRBD1. There are 17 residues in the CDR3. After removal of 4 bases from V and 0 bases from J, the junction contained 8 bases not matched to a gene. CDR1 and CDR2 (germline): LNHDA, SQIVND (reference sequence). DNA for the CDR3: TGTGCCAGTAGTAACAGGGGGACATTTGATAGCAATCAGCCCCAGCATTTT. Protein product: CASSNRGTFDSNQPQHF. Looking up the rest from reference TRBV19 and TRBJ1-5 gives the full variable domain: DGGITQSPKYLFRKEGQNVTLSCEQNLNHDAMYWYRQDPGQGLRLIYYSQIVNDFQKGDIAEGYSVSREKKESFPLTVTSAQKNPTAFYLCASSNRGTFDSNQPQHFGDGTRLSIL.